There are a few counts of the clone carrying this T cell receptor beta chain. Its antigen is unknown. V lost 4 bases and J lost 6, with 7 bases in between. The CDR3 contains 11 residues. In germline, CDR1 is ENHRY, CDR2 SYGVKD. Unique molecular identifiers tagged the TCRbeta library. Using its own MiXCR run on the PCR reads, TCRdb lists one record per CDR3 protein. The sample holds about 220,000 distinct CDR3 sequences, more than 15% seen once. The sample belongs to a study of T-cell reconstitution after alpha-beta-depleted transplantation in children. Study results and limitations: Where alpha-beta T cells came from about two months after transplant was reportedly several hundred expanded graft clones. Diversity and T-cell counts at one year after transplant derived mostly from new T cells. Several patients had high TCRbeta diversity at day 60; it came from surviving recipient T cells and thymic progenitors.

The starting material was PBMCs, mostly from graft donor cells, obtained 360 days after TCRalphabeta/CD19-depleted stem cell transplant. The genes are TRBV10-3 and TRBJ2-7; D remains unclear. This receptor was obtained from a male patient between 2 and 15 years old who had a stem cell transplant for acute lymphoblastic leukemia, so the T cells may come from the graft donor. CDR3 DNA sequence: TGTGCCATCAGTGCTACAGCCGAGCAGTACTTC. Encoded protein: CAISATAEQYF.